The rows below give T cell receptor beta chains drawn from one sample of a study of vaccination effects on CD4 cells after COVID-19. The repertoire was sequenced with immunoSEQ multiplex PCR; TCRdb's copy has only in-frame clones and lacks some. Among approximately 54,000 clones listed, around 80% were seen once. Their cognate antigens are unknown. Material: CD4+ T cells from PBMCs cultured with HCoV-229E spike peptides, obtained before COVID-19 vaccination. Receptors were obtained from a human donor who received a COVID-19 vaccine. CDR3s include the opening cysteine and the closing phenylalanine or tryptophan. D genes are given only for firm matches. Size tells how often a clone was seen (once, few, many) or the class of an expanded clone, and some rows leave it out.

CDR3 DNA | CDR3 protein | J gene | clone size | D gene | V gene
TGTGCCAGTAGTATCCGTACCCGGGACTTAAGGGGTCAGCCCCAGCATTTT | CASSIRTRDLRGQPQHF | TRBJ1-5 | NA | NA | TRBV19
TGCGCCAGCAGCTTTAAATTCCCCGACTACGGCTACACCTTC | CASSFKFPDYGYTF | TRBJ1-2 | NA | NA | TRBV5-1
TGTGCCAGCAGTTTAGGGGGGGGCGCTGGTGAAAAACTGTTTTTT | CASSLGGGAGEKLFF | TRBJ1-4 | NA | NA | TRBV27
TGTGCCAGCTACCGGGACAGCTTTGAAAAACTGTTTTTT | CASYRDSFEKLFF | TRBJ1-4 | NA | TRBD1 | TRBV2
TGTGCCACCACCCCCCCGCGAGGAAACACAGATACGCAGTATTTT | CATTPPRGNTDTQYF | TRBJ2-3 | NA | NA | TRBV15
TGCGCCAGCAGTAGACTGGGAGAGCCCCAGCATTTT | CASSRLGEPQHF | TRBJ1-5 | NA | NA | TRBV10-2
TGTGCCAGCAGTGAGGACAGGGTATTGGAGACCCAGTACTTC | CASSEDRVLETQYF | TRBJ2-5 | NA | TRBD1 | TRBV6-1
TGTGCCAGCAGCCGCGGACAGACCTTCGGTGGCTACACCTTC | CASSRGQTFGGYTF | TRBJ1-2 | NA | NA | TRBV7-2
TGTGCCAGCAGTCGGGGGAGGGGTTTACAGGGGGCTATGTCTGAAGCTTTCTTT | CASSRGRGLQGAMSEAFF | TRBJ1-1 | NA | TRBD1 | TRBV27
TGCGCCAGCAGTGATCAGGGGAGGGTCAAAAACATTCAGTACTTC | CASSDQGRVKNIQYF | TRBJ2-4 | NA | NA | TRBV10-2
TGTGCCAGCAGTTACGACGGACGAAACTATAATTCACCCCTCCACTTT | CASSYDGRNYNSPLHF | TRBJ1-6 | NA | NA | TRBV6-5
TGTGCCAGCTCACCAGACCGGCGTGAGCAGTTCTTC | CASSPDRREQFF | TRBJ2-1 | once | NA | TRBV18
TGTGCCAGCAGCCCTCAACGGACTAGCGGGGGTTCAGATACGCAGTATTTT | CASSPQRTSGGSDTQYF | TRBJ2-3 | few | TRBD2 | TRBV7-6
TGTGCCAGCAGAAGACTAGCGGGGGGGAGAGAGACCCAGTACTTC | CASRRLAGGRETQYF | TRBJ2-5 | NA | TRBD2 | TRBV6-5
TGCGCCAGCAGCTTAGGTGGGGCGTCCGGGGAGCTGTTTTTT | CASSLGGASGELFF | TRBJ2-2 | NA | NA | TRBV5-1
TGTGCCAGCAGCTTAGGGACGGCCGAAAAACTGTTTTTT | CASSLGTAEKLFF | TRBJ1-4 | NA | NA | TRBV7-2
TGTGCCAGCAGCCCGGGGGCAGCTCCCTATGGCTACACCTTC | CASSPGAAPYGYTF | TRBJ1-2 | few | NA | TRBV7-8
TGTGCCAGCCGCCGAGCACCCGAGGCCAAAAACATTCAGTACTTC | CASRRAPEAKNIQYF | TRBJ2-4 | NA | NA | TRBV6-5